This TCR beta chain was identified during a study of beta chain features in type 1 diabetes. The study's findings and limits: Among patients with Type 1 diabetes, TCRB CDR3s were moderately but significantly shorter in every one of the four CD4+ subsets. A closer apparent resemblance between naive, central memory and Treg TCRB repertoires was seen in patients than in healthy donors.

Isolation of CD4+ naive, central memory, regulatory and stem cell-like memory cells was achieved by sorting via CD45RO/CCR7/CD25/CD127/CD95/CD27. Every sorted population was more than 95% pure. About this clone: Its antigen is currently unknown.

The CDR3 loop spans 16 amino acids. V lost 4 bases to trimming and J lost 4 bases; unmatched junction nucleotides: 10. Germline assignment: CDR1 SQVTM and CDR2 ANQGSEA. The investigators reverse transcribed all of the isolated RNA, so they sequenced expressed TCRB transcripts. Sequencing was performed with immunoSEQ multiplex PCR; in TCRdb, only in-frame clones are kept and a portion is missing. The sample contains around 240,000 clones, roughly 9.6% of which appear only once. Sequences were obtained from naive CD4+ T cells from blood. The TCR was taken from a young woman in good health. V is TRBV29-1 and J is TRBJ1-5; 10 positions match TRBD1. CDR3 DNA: TGCAGCGTTGTGACCTATGGGACAGGGGAAAATCAGCCCCAGCATTTT. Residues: CSVVTYGTGENQPQHF.